The clone carrying this TCR beta chain came up many times. Its antigen is not known. The data were taken from a study of CD8 T cells in ankylosing spondylitis. General study points: Characteristic, it appeared, of ankylosing spondylitis blood was a TCR beta motif of seven or eight highly homologous variants. Reports of some motif variants in reactive arthritis synovial fluid and blood predate this one.

This CDR3 contains 14 residues. Trimming took 3 bases from V and 0 from J; bases not matched to a gene: 1. Germline values: CDR1 MDHEN, CDR2 SYDVKM. TCRdb reprocessed the 5' RACE reads with MiXCR, giving one entry per CDR3 protein. The table records around 130,000 distinct CDR3 sequences, about 6.4% of them present only once. This TCR was recovered from a male donor with ankylosing spondylitis or in good health (not recorded which). The specimen sequenced was blood, either unsorted or a sorted T cell fraction (not recorded which). The chain combines TRBV28 with TRBJ2-7; TRBD2 matches at 8 bases. CDR3 sequence (DNA): TGTGCCAGCAGTTTGAGCGGGAGCTCCTACGAGCAGTACTTC. Translating it yields CASSLSGSSYEQYF.